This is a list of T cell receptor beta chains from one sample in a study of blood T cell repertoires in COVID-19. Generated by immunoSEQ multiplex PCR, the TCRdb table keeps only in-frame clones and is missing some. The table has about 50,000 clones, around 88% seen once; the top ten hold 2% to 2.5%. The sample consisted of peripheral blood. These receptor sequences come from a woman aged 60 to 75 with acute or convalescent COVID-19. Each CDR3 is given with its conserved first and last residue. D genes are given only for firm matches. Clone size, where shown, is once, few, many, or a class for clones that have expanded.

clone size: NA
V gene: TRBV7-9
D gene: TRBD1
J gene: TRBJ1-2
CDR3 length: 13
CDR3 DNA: TGTGCCAGCAGCTTACAGGGGGTGGATGGCTACACCTTC
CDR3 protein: CASSLQGVDGYTF

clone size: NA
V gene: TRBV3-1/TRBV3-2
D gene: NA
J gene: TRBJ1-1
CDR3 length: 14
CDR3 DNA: TGTGCCAGCAGCCAGCTGACAGGGAACACTGAAGCTTTCTTT
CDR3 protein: CASSQLTGNTEAFF

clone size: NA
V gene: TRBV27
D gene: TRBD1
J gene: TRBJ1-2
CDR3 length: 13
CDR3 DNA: TGTGCCAGCAGTTTACCGACAGGGCGCGGCTACACCTTC
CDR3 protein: CASSLPTGRGYTF

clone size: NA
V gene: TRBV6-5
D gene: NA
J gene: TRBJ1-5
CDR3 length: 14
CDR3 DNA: TGTGCCAGCAGTTACTCGGGTAGAAGGGGACCCCAGCATTTT
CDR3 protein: CASSYSGRRGPQHF

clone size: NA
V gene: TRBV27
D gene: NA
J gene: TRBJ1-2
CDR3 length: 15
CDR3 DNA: TGTGCCAGCAGTCCTAATCCAAGTAGAATTTATGGCTACACCTTC
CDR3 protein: CASSPNPSRIYGYTF

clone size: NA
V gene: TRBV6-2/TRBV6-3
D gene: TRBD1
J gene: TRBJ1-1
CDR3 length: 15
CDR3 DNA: TGTGCCAGCAGTTACGGACAGGTGCGGTTGACTGAAGCTTTCTTT
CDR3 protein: CASSYGQVRLTEAFF

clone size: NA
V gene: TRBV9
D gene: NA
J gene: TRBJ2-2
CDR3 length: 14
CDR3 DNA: TGTGCCAGCAGCGTAGGTCCGGGGTACGGGGAGCTGTTTTTT
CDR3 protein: CASSVGPGYGELFF

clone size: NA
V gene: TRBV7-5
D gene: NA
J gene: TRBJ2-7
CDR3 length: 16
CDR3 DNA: TGTGCCAGAAGCCTTATCACTCCGGGACAGTTCTACGAGCAGTACTTC
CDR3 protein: CARSLITPGQFYEQYF

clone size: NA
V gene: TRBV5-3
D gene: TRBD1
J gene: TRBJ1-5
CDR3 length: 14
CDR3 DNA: TGTGCCAGAAGGCGACAGGGGGGGGATCAGCCCCAGCATTTT
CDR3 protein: CARRRQGGDQPQHF

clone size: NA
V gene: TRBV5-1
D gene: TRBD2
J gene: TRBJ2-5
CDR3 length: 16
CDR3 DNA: TGCGCCAGCAGCTTAACTAGCGGGGGGACTCAAGAGACCCAGTACTTC
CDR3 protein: CASSLTSGGTQETQYF

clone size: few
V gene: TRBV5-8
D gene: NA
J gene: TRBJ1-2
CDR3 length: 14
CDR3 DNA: TGTGCCAGCCGAAGAGCACAGGCAAGCTATGGCTACACCTTC
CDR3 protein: CASRRAQASYGYTF

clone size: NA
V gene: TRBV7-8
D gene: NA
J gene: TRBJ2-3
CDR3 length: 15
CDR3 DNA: TGTGCCAGCAGCTTAATGGGAGCTAACACAGATACGCAGTATTTT
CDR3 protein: CASSLMGANTDTQYF

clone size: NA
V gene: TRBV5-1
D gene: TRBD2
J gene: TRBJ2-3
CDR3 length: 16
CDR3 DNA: TGCGCCAGCAGCTTGGGACTAGCGGGGTCCACAGATACGCAGTATTTT
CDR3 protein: CASSLGLAGSTDTQYF

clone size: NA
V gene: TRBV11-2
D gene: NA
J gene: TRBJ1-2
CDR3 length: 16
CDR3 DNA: TGTGCCAGCAGCTTAGAGGGGGCGCTTGCGAGATTTGGCTACACCTTC
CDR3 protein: CASSLEGALARFGYTF

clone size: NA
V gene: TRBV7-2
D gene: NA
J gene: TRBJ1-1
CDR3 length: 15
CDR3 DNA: TGTGCCAGCAGCTTAGACACAGGGAGGGCGACTGAAGCTTTCTTT
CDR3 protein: CASSLDTGRATEAFF

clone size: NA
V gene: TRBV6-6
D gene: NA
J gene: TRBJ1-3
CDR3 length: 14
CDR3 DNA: TGTGCCAGCACCAGACGAGGGTCTGGAAACACCATATATTTT
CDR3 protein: CASTRRGSGNTIYF

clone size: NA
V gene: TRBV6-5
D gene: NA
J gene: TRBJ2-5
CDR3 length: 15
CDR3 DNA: TGTGCCACCTCCTCCCAGGGCGGCGGTGGGAATACCCAGTACTTC
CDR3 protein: CATSSQGGGGNTQYF

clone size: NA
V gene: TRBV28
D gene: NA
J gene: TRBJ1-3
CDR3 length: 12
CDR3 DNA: TGTGCCAGCAGTCCACGGGGAAACACCATATATTTT
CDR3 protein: CASSPRGNTIYF

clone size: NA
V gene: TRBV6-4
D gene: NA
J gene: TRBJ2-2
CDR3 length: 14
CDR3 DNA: TGTGCCAGCAGCGCCGGTTCAATCACCGGGGAGCTGTTTTTT
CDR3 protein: CASSAGSITGELFF

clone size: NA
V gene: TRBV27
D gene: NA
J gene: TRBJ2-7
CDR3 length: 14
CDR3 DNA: TGTGCCAGCAGTCGTCGGGGGGCACAATACGAGCAGTACTTC
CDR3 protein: CASSRRGAQYEQYF

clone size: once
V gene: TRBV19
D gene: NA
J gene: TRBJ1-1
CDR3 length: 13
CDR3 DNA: TGTGCCAGTAGCCCGACGGGGGTCACTGAAGCTTTCTTT
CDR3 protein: CASSPTGVTEAFF

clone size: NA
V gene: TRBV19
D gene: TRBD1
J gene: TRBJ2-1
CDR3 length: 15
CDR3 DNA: TGTGCCAGTAGTATGGCTGGACAGGGTTTTGGCGAGCAGTTCTTC
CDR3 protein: CASSMAGQGFGEQFF

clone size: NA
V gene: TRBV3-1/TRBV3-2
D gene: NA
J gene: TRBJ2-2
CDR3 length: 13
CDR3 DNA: TGTGCCAGCAGCCTCCTAGTGCCCGGGGAGCTGTTTTTT
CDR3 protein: CASSLLVPGELFF

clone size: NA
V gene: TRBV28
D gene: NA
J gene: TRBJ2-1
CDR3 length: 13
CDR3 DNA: TGTGCCAGCAGTTTACGTCAGGGCAATGAGCAGTTCTTC
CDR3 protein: CASSLRQGNEQFF

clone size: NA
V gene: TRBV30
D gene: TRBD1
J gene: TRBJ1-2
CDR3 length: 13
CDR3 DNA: TGTGCCTGGGGGACAGGGCTCCTCTATGGCTACACCTTC
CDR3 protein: CAWGTGLLYGYTF

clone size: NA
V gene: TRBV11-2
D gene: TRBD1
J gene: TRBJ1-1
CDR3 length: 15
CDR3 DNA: TGTGCCAGCAGCGACATGACAGGGGTTCTGTCTGAAGCTTTCTTT
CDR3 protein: CASSDMTGVLSEAFF

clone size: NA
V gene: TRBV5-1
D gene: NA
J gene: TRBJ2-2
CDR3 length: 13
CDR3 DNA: TGCGCCAGCAGGGAGACTTACACCGGGGAGCTGTTTTTT
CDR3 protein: CASRETYTGELFF

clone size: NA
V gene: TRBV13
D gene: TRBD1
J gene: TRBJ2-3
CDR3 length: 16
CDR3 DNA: TGTGCCAGCAGCTTGAGAGGCAGGGGGCGGGTGGATACGCAGTATTTT
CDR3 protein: CASSLRGRGRVDTQYF

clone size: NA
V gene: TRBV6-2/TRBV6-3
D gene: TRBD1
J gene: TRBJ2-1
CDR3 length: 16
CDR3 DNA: TGTGCCAGCAGTTGGCACAGGGGGCTCCCCTACAATGAGCAGTTCTTC
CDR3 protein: CASSWHRGLPYNEQFF

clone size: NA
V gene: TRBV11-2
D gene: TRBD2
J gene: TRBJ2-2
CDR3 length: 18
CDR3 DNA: TGTGCCAGCAGCTTAGTCTTGGCTAGCGGTCGGAACACCGGGGAGCTGTTTTTT
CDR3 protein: CASSLVLASGRNTGELFF

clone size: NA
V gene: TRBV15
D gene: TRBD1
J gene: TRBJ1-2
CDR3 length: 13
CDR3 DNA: TGTGCCACCAGCCCAAGGACAGGGGATGGCTACACCTTC
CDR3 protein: CATSPRTGDGYTF

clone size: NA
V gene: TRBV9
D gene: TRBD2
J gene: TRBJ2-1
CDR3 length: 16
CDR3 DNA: TGTGCCAGCAGCTCAATGACTAGCGGGATACCCAATGAGCAGTTCTTC
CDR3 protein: CASSSMTSGIPNEQFF

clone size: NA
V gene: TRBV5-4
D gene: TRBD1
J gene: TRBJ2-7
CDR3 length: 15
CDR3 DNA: TGTGCCAGCAGTCAACAGGGGAGAGGGGCCTACGAGCAGTACTTC
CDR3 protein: CASSQQGRGAYEQYF

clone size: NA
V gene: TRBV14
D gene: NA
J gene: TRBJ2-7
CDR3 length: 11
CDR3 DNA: TGTGCCAGCGGCGGGGCGGGTGCGTTGTACTTC
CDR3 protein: CASGGAGALYF

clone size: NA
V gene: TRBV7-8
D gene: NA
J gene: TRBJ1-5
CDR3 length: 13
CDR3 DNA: TGTGCCAGCAGCTTAGGGGAGCAGCAGCCCCAGCATTTT
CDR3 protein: CASSLGEQQPQHF

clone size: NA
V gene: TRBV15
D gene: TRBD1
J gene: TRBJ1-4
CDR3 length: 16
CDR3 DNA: TGTGCCACCAGCAGAAGGACAGGGGGGTTTAATGAAAAACTGTTTTTT
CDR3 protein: CATSRRTGGFNEKLFF

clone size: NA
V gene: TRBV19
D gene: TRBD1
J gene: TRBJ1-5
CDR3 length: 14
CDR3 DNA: TGTGCCAGTAGGTGGACAGGGGGCGGTCAGCCCCAGCATTTT
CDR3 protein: CASRWTGGGQPQHF

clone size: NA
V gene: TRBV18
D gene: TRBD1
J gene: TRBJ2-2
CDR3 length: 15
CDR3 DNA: TGTGCCAGCTCACCCAGGGACAGGCCGGCCGGGGAGCTGTTTTTT
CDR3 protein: CASSPRDRPAGELFF

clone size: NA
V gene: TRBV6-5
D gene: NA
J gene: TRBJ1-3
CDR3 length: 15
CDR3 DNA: TGTGCCAGCAGTATCGACTCAGGGCCTGGAAACACCATATATTTT
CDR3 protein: CASSIDSGPGNTIYF

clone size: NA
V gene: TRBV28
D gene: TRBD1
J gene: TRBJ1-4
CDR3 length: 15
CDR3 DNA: TGTGCCAGCAAAATGGCGGACAGGGGTTTTGAAAAACTGTTTTTT
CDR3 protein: CASKMADRGFEKLFF

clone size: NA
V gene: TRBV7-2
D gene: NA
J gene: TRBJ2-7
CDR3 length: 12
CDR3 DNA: TGTGCCAGCAGCTTATTATCAGACAGGCCGTACTTC
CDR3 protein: CASSLLSDRPYF

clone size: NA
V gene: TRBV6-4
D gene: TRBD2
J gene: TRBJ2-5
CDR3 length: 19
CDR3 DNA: TGTGCCAGCAGTGACTGCCCCCGAACTAGCGGGAGGTTCCAAGAGACCCAGTACTTC
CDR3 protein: CASSDCPRTSGRFQETQYF

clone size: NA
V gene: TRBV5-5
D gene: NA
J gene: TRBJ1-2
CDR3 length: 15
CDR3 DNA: TGTGCCAGCAGCTCGGGACACCTTACTAACTATGGCTACACCTTC
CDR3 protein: CASSSGHLTNYGYTF

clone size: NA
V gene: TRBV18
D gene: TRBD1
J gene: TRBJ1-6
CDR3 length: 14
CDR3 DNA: TGTGCCAGCTCACAAAACGCAGGGGGTTCACCCCTCCACTTT
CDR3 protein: CASSQNAGGSPLHF

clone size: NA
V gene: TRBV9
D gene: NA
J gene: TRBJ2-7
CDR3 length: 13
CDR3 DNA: TGTGCCAGCAGCGAAACAGACCGCTACGAGCAGTACTTC
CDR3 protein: CASSETDRYEQYF

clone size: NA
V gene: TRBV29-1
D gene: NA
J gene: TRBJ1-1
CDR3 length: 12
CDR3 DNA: TGCAGCGTTGAGCGGGGGAACACTGAAGCTTTCTTT
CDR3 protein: CSVERGNTEAFF

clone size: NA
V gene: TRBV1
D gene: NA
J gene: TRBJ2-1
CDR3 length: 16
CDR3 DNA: TGCACCAGCAGCCAAGAGTACCGGAGAATTCTCCATGAGCAGTTCTTC
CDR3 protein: CTSSQEYRRILHEQFF

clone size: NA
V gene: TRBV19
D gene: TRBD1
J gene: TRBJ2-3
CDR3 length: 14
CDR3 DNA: TGTGCCACCCGACAGGGGGCTTTCACAGATACGCAGTATTTT
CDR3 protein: CATRQGAFTDTQYF

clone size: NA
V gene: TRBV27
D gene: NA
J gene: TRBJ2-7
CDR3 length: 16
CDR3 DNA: TGTGCCAGCAGTTTATCGTTCCAGGGGTTCTCCTACGAGCAGTACTTC
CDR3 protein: CASSLSFQGFSYEQYF

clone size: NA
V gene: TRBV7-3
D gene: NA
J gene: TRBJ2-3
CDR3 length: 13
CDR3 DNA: TGTGCCAGCAGCTTAATACAGGGCGATACGCAGTATTTT
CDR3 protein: CASSLIQGDTQYF

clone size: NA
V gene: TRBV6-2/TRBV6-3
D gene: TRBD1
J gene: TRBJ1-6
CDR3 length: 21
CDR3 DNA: TGTGCCAGCAGTGGACGTCCACCGGGACAGGGAGACGGTCGTTTGAATTCACCCCTCCACTTT
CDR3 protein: CASSGRPPGQGDGRLNSPLHF

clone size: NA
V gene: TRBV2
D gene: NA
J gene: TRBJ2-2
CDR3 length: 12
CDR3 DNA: TGTGCCAGCAGTGCTAACACCGGGGAGCTGTTTTTT
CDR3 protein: CASSANTGELFF